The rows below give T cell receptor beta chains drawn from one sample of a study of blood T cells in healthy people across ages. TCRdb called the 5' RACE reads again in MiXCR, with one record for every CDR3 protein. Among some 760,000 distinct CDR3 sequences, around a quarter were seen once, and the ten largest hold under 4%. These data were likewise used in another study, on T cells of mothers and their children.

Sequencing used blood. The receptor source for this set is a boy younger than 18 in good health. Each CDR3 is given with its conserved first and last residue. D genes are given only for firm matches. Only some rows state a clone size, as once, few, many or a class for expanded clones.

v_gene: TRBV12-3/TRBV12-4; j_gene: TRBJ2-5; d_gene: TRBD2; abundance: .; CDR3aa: CASSPSGRLETQYF; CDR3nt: TGTGCCAGCAGTCCTAGCGGGAGGTTGGAGACCCAGTACTTC
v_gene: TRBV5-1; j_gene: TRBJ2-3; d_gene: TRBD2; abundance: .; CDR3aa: CASSPRTSGGDTDTQYF; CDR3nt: TGCGCCAGCAGCCCTCGGACTAGCGGGGGGGACACAGATACGCAGTATTTT
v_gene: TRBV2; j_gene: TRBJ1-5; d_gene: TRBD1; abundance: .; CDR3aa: CASSEGTGGVGNQPQHF; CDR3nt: TGTGCCAGCAGTGAAGGGACAGGGGGCGTAGGCAATCAGCCCCAGCATTTT
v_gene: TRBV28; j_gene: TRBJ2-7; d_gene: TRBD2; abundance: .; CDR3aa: CASSSPIAGPSYEQYF; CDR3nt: TGTGCCAGCAGTTCCCCCATAGCGGGTCCCTCCTACGAGCAGTACTTC
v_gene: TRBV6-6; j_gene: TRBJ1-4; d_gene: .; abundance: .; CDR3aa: CASSPPLFATNEKLFF; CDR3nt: TGTGCCAGCAGTCCTCCCCTATTCGCAACTAATGAAAAACTGTTTTTT
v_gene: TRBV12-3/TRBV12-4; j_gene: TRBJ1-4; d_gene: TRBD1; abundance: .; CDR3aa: CACSPRGITGGATNEKLFF; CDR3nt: TGTGCCTGCAGTCCTCGCGGGATAACAGGGGGCGCAACTAATGAAAAACTGTTTTTT
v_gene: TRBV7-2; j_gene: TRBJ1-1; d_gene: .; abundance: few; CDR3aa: CASSPWGPNGNTEAFF; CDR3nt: TGTGCCAGCAGCCCTTGGGGGCCGAATGGAAACACTGAAGCTTTCTTT
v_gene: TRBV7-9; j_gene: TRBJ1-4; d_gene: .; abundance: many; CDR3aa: CASSLPRGIGEKLFF; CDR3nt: TGTGCCAGCAGCTTACCCAGGGGTATCGGTGAAAAACTGTTTTTT
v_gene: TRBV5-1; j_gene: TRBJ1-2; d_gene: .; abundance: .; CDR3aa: CASSLGAGADYGYTF; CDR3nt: TGCGCCAGCAGCTTGGGGGCTGGGGCAGACTATGGCTACACCTTC
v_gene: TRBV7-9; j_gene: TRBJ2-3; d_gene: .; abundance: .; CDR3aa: CASADTQYF; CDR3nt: TGTGCCAGCGCGGATACGCAGTATTTT
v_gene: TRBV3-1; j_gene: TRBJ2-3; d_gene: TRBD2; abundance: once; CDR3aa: CASSQSPSGSGYF; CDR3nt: TGTGCCAGCAGCCAGAGCCCTAGCGGGAGTGGGTATTTT
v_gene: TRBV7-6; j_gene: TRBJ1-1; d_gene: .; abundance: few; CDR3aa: CASRPEGGDMNTEAFF; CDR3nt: TGTGCCAGCAGACCTGAGGGGGGGGATATGAACACTGAAGCTTTCTTT
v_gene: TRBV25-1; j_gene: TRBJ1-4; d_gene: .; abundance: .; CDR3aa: CASRPVTFNEKLFF; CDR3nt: TGTGCCAGTAGACCTGTAACGTTTAATGAAAAACTGTTTTTT
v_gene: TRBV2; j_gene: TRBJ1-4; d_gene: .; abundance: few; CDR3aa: CASREFNEKLFF; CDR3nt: TGTGCCAGCAGAGAGTTCAATGAAAAACTGTTTTTT
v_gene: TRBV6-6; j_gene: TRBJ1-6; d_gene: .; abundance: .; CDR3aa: CASSQDTGNSPLHF; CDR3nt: TGTGCCAGCAGTCAGGACACCGGTAATTCACCCCTCCACTTT
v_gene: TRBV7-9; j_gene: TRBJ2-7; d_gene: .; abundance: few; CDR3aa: CASSPNPVQVSSYEQYF; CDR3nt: TGTGCCAGCAGCCCAAACCCCGTCCAGGTGAGCTCCTACGAGCAGTACTTC
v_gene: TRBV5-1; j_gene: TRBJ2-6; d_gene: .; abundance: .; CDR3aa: CASSLGRPSGANVLTF; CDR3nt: TGCGCCAGCAGCTTGGGGCGGCCCTCTGGGGCCAACGTCCTGACTTTC
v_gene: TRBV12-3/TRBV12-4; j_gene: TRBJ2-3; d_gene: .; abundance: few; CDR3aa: CASSFLTSSTDTQYF; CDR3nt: TGTGCCAGCAGTTTCCTCACGTCTAGCACAGATACGCAGTATTTT
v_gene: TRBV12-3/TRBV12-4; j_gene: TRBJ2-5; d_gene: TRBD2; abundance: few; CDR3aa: CASSSLKVAGGGETQYF; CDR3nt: TGTGCCAGCAGTTCCCTAAAAGTAGCGGGAGGTGGGGAGACCCAGTACTTC
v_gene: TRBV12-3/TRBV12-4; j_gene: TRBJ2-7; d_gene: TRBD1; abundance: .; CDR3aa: CASREGQSYEQYF; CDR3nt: TGTGCCAGCAGAGAGGGACAGAGCTACGAGCAGTACTTC
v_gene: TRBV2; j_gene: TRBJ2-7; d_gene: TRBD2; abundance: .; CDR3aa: CASSETSGLPYEQYF; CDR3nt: TGTGCCAGCAGTGAGACTAGCGGGCTCCCCTACGAGCAGTACTTC
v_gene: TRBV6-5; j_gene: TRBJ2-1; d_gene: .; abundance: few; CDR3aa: CASSYAQSGSSYNEQFF; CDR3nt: TGTGCCAGCAGTTACGCCCAAAGCGGTTCCTCCTACAATGAGCAGTTCTTC
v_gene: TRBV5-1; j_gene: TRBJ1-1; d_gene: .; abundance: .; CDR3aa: CASSFAYVKGVNTEAFF; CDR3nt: TGCGCCAGCAGCTTTGCATATGTTAAGGGGGTGAACACTGAAGCTTTCTTT
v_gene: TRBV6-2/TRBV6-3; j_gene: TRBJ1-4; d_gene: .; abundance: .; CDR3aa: CASREPGWNEKLFF; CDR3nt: TGTGCCAGCAGAGAACCGGGATGGAATGAAAAACTGTTTTTT
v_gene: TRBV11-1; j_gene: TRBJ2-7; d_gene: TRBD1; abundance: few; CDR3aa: CASSLARQGAPYEQYF; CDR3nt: TGTGCCAGCAGCTTAGCGCGACAGGGGGCCCCCTACGAGCAGTACTTC
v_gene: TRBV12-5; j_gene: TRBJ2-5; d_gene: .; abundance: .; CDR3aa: CASGLVGGETQYF; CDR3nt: TGTGCTAGTGGCTTGGTAGGCGGAGAGACCCAGTACTTC